These 24 T cell receptor beta chains originate from one sample sequenced in a study of T cell repertoires in cytomegalovirus infection. TCRdb reprocessed the reads with MiXCR, giving one entry per CDR3 protein. Of over 250,000 distinct CDR3 sequences in the sample, approximately 22% were seen once. No antigen has been identified for these receptors. This material consisted of cultured PBMCs, taken from culture after CMV antigen stimulation. The receptor source for this set is a human donor in good health (CMV status not recorded). Some clones in this sample may be carry-over from other donors' samples.

The chain is built from TRBV30 and TRBJ2-1; 9 bases align to TRBD1. The trim removed 5 bases at V and 6 bases at J, leaving 2 bases unmatched. The CDR3 has 12 amino acids. Germline V CDR1 and CDR2: GTSNPN, SVGIG (reference sequence). CDR3 sequence (DNA): TGTGCCTGGCACAGGGGGCTCAATGAGCAGTTCTTC. Translation gives CAWHRGLNEQFF.

This clonotype was seen many times. This chain connects TRBV20-1 to TRBJ2-5; 11 nucleotides match TRBD2. From germline, CDR1 is DFQATT and CDR2 SNEGSKA (reference sequence). After removal of 3 bases from V and 4 bases from J, the junction contained 10 bases not matched to a gene. CDR3 size: 16 residues. The CDR3 DNA reads as TGCAGTGCTAGGTCCTTTAGCGGGAGGGCCGGAGAGACCCAGTACTTC. This sequence encodes CSARSFSGRAGETQYF.

This clonotype was detected many times. J is TRBJ2-3 and V is TRBV20-1, with 12 bases fitting TRBD2. Germline V gene lookup returns CDR1 DFQATT and CDR2 SNEGSKA (reference sequence). The CDR3 loop spans 15 amino acids. The junction had 2 bases not matched to a gene; V was cut back by 3 bases and J by 1 base. The CDR3 region is CSASRTSGGTDTQYF. CDR3 nucleotide sequence: TGCAGTGCTAGCAGGACTAGCGGGGGCACAGATACGCAGTATTTT.

The chain has TRBV7-2 and TRBJ1-3; a weak D match, TRBD1 (5 bases). The V and J ends lost 1 base and 7 bases respectively, with 14 bases between them. Germline V gives CDR1 SGHTA, CDR2 FQGNSA. The CDR3 is 15 residues long. The CDR3 region has the DNA TGTGCCAGCAGCTTAGGTGCTGCACAGGTCAACACCATATATTTT. Protein: CASSLGAAQVNTIYF. Full variable domain (missing parts from reference TRBV7-2 and TRBJ1-3): GAGVSQSPSNKVTEKGKDVELRCDPISGHTALYWYRQSLGQGLEFLIYFQGNSAPDKSGLPSDRFSAERTGGSVSTLTIQRTQQEDSAVYLCASSLGAAQVNTIYFGEGSWLTVV.

The V call is TRBV5-6, the J call TRBJ2-1, with 8 bases that match TRBD2. Germline CDR1 SGHDT, CDR2 YYEEEE. CDR3 length: 15 amino acids. V dropped 0 bases and J dropped 9; count of bases not matched to a gene: 8. In DNA, the CDR3 is TGTGCCAGCAGCTTGGGACTAGCGACAATAATTGAGCAGTTCTTC. Residues: CASSLGLATIIEQFF.

The chain links TRBV27 to TRBJ1-3; a weak D match, TRBD1 (5 bases). The CDR3 consists of 15 residues. Deletions cut 6 bases from V and 4 bases from J, with 16 bases between. In germline, CDR1 is MNHEY, CDR2 SMNVEV (reference sequence). The CDR3 sequence is CASRTTGSVGNTIYF. The CDR3 DNA follows: TGTGCCAGCAGGACTACAGGCTCGGTGGGAAACACCATATATTTT.

V gene TRBV11-1 combines with J gene TRBJ2-7, with 8 bases matching TRBD1. This CDR3 contains 14 residues. Germline CDR1 and CDR2: SGHAT and FQDESV (reference sequence). V was clipped by 3 bases and J by 6 bases; unmatched bases: 7. The CDR3 nucleotides are TGTGCCAGCAGCTTTGGACAGGGCTTGATCGAGCAGTACTTC. Residues: CASSFGQGLIEQYF.

This clonotype was seen many times. The chain is built from TRBV7-2 and TRBJ2-2; 14 bases fit TRBD2. With V trimmed by 5 bases and J by 7 bases, 6 bases remained unmatched. Germline V gives CDR1 SGHTA, CDR2 FQGNSA. CDR3 length: 16 residues. The DNA of the CDR3 is TGTGCCAGCAGCCACAGACTAGCGGGAGGGTTCGGGGAGCTGTTTTTT. It encodes CASSHRLAGGFGELFF.

There are a few counts of this clonotype. The V gene is TRBV6-5, the J gene TRBJ2-6, with D tentatively TRBD2 (5 bases). The V gene lost 6 bases and the J gene lost 0 bases, with 12 bases spanning the gap. Germline-derived CDR1 and CDR2 are MNHEY and SVGAGI. This CDR3 contains 16 residues. The CDR3 bases are TGTGCCAGCAGAAAGAAAGGGAGCTCTGGGGCCAACGTCCTGACTTTC. It yields the protein CASRKKGSSGANVLTF.

The J gene is TRBJ2-7, the V gene TRBV7-9; D is possibly TRBD2 (5 bases). This CDR3 has 13 amino acids. Germline V gives CDR1 SEHNR, CDR2 FQNEAQ (reference sequence). Trimming took off 5 bases at V and 3 bases at J, with 11 bases between the two ends. CDR3 DNA sequence: TGTGCCAGCAGCCTCGGGATGTACTACGAGCAGTACGTC. This translates into CASSLGMYYEQYV.

This clonotype has at least ten counts. The V call is TRBV6-5, the J call TRBJ2-1, with D perhaps matching TRBD2 (6 bases). In germline, CDR1 is MNHEY, CDR2 SVGAGI. Trimming took 2 bases from V and 5 from J, leaving 16 bases between them. The CDR3 has 16 residues. The CDR3 DNA reads as TGTGCCAGCAGTTACACTCTATCGGGAGTTGACAATGAGCAGTTCTTC. This gives the protein CASSYTLSGVDNEQFF.

The sample holds many counts of this clonotype. This sequence joins TRBV7-2 and TRBJ2-6; D possibly corresponds to TRBD1 (7 bases). Germline lookup yields CDR1 SGHTA and CDR2 FQGNSA. The CDR3 spans 15 residues. V was shortened by 5 bases and J by 3 bases, with 11 bases between the two germline ends. Here the CDR3 reads CASSPGGSGANVLTF. CDR3 coding DNA: TGTGCCAGCAGCCCAGGGGGGAGTGGGGCCAACGTCCTGACTTTC.

The rearrangement uses TRBV5-1 and TRBJ2-1; possible D gene TRBD2, 5 bases. V was shortened by 0 bases and J by 2 bases, with 9 bases between the two germline ends. The CDR3 contains 15 residues. CDR1 is SGHRS and CDR2 is YFSETQ in the germline V gene. The CDR3 sequence is CASSLEGSAYNEQFF. CDR3 in DNA: TGCGCCAGCAGCTTGGAAGGGAGCGCCTACAATGAGCAGTTCTTC.

This clonotype has just a few counts. V is TRBV25-1 and J is TRBJ2-7, with D perhaps matching TRBD1 (5 bases). Looked up from germline, CDR1 is MGHDK and CDR2 is SYGVNS. This CDR3 spans 13 amino acids. The V and J ends lost 5 bases and 0 bases respectively, with 8 bases between them. CDR3: CASSQGFSYEQYF. The CDR3 region has the DNA TGTGCCAGCAGTCAGGGTTTCTCCTACGAGCAGTACTTC.

The chain has TRBV15 and TRBJ2-6; 8 positions match TRBD1. CDR1 and CDR2 from the germline V gene are LNHNV and YYDKDF (reference sequence). After removal of 5 bases from V and 1 base from J, the junction contained 13 bases not matched to a gene. The CDR3 length is 19 residues. Written as DNA, the CDR3 is TGTGCCACCAGCTCACCAAGCATAGGACAGGGTTCTGGGGCCAACGTCCTGACTTTC. It translates to CATSSPSIGQGSGANVLTF.

The chain has TRBV11-3 and TRBJ2-3; D not resolved. CDR1 SGHNT and CDR2 YENEEA come from the germline V gene. The CDR3 loop spans 13 amino acids. V was cut by 7 bases and J by 4 bases, with 12 bases left in between. The DNA of the CDR3 is TGTGCCAGCACGAACCCTGGGGCAGATACGCAGTATTTT. Translated, it gives CASTNPGADTQYF. Together with reference TRBV11-3 and TRBJ2-3, the CDR3 gives the full variable domain: EAGVVQSPRYKIIEKKQPVAFWCNPISGHNTLYWYLQNLGQGPELLIRYENEEAVDDSQLPKDRFSAERLKGVDSTLKIQPAELGDSAVYLCASTNPGADTQYFGPGTRLTVL.

This rearrangement joins TRBV18 to TRBJ2-6; 9 bases agree with TRBD1. The CDR3 is made up of 19 amino acids. With 3 bases clipped from V and 0 bases from J, the junction kept 9 bases outside the gene matches. Looked up from germline, CDR1 is KGHSH and CDR2 is LQKENI. As DNA, the CDR3 is TGTGCCAGCTCACCCATTTGGACAGGGGCGAGCTCTGGGGCCAACGTCCTGACTTTC. This translates into CASSPIWTGASSGANVLTF.

The table lists this clonotype with a few counts. The chain is built from TRBV7-9 and TRBJ1-4; weak D call: TRBD1 (5 bases). Germline loops: CDR1 SEHNR, CDR2 FQNEAQ (reference sequence). V was shortened by 1 base and J by 8 bases, with 11 bases between the two germline ends. This CDR3 has 14 amino acids. Here the CDR3 reads CASSLGGPREKLFF. The CDR3 bases are TGTGCCAGCAGCTTAGGGGGCCCTCGGGAAAAACTGTTTTTT.

V is TRBV20-1 and J is TRBJ2-7, with 10 nucleotides matching TRBD2. CDR1 is DFQATT, CDR2 SNEGSKA, per germline (reference sequence). This CDR3 is 15 amino acids long. Trimming removed 4 bases from V and 4 bases from J; junction bases left unmatched: 10. The CDR3 DNA sequence: TGCAGTGCTATACCTCTAGCGGGAGTGAGTTACGAGCAGTACTTC. It codes for CSAIPLAGVSYEQYF.

Many counts were recorded for this clonotype. V and J are TRBV4-3 and TRBJ2-6; no clear D. V was shortened by 1 base and J by 1 base, with 8 bases between the two germline ends. Germline values: CDR1 LGHNA, CDR2 YSLEER. This CDR3 spans 16 amino acids. CDR3 protein: CASSQGTESGANVLTF. CDR3 bases: TGCGCCAGCAGCCAAGGAACGGAATCTGGGGCCAACGTCCTGACTTTC.

This clonotype came up a few times. The genes are TRBV7-2 and TRBJ2-1; D possibly corresponds to TRBD2 (6 bases). CDR3 length equals 16 residues. Trimming stripped 5 bases from V and 0 bases from J, with 14 bases between. CDR1 and CDR2 from the germline V gene are SGHTA and FQGNSA. The CDR3 nucleotides read TGTGCCAGCAGCCGGGACTCGTTTAGCTCCTACAATGAGCAGTTCTTC. The encoded protein is CASSRDSFSSYNEQFF.

This clonotype was seen a handful of times. The V gene is TRBV12-3 or TRBV12-4, the J gene TRBJ2-1; TRBD2 matches at 7 bases. The CDR3 covers 16 residues. Trimming at V came to 7 bases and at J to 14 bases, leaving 23 bases not matched to a gene. CDR3 DNA sequence: TGTGCCAGCACCATCCTCACTAGCGAACCAACAATGAGTGAGTTCTTC. Residues: CASTILTSEPTMSEFF.

The chain combines TRBV28 with TRBJ2-7; D remains ambiguous. This CDR3 is built from 13 residues. CDR1 is MDHEN and CDR2 is SYDVKM in the germline V gene. Trimming pared 3 bases from V and 1 base from J, leaving 7 bases between. CDR3 coding DNA: TGTGCCAGCAGTTTTAGCTTATCCTACGAGCAGTACTTC. Its translation is CASSFSLSYEQYF.

V usage is TRBV6-2 or TRBV6-3 and J usage is TRBJ2-3; TRBD2 is a possible D gene (5 bases). This CDR3 spans 15 amino acids. Trimming stripped 2 bases from V and 3 bases from J, with 12 bases between. Per the germline V gene, CDR1 is MNHEY and CDR2 is SVGEGT. The CDR3 is CASSYGSSFTDTQYF. The CDR3 nucleotides read TGTGCCAGCAGTTACGGGAGCTCTTTTACAGATACGCAGTATTTT.